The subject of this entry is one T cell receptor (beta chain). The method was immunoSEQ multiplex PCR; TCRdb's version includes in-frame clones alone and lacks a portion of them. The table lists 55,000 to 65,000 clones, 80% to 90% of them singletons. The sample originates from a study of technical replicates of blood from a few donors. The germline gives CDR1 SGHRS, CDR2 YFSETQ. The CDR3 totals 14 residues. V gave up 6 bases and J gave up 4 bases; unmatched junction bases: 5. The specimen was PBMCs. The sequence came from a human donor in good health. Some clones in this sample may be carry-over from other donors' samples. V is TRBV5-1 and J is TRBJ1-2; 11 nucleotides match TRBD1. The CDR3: CASNQDRGPYGYTF. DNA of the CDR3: TGCGCCAGCAACCAGGACAGGGGGCCCTATGGCTACACCTTC.